This T cell receptor (beta chain) originates from a study of long-term antiretroviral therapy in people with HIV. CDR3 length: 13 residues. With 3 bases removed from V and 3 bases from J, the gap between germline ends came to 9 bases. From germline, CDR1 is SGHRS and CDR2 YFSETQ. The run of the v3.0 immunoSEQ assay was at survey level. Clones were sequenced by immunoSEQ multiplex PCR, and TCRdb holds only the in-frame ones, with some missing. The data hold several thousand clones, with about 88% observed a single time. The origin of this receptor is a woman aged 45-60 years with HIV. This specimen was unsorted PBMCs, taken 0.3 years after starting antiretroviral therapy. V usage is TRBV5-1 and J usage is TRBJ1-1; D is ambiguous. This CDR3 reads CASSWQWDTEAFF. The CDR3 nucleotides are TGCGCCAGCAGCTGGCAATGGGACACTGAAGCTTTCTTT.